Each of the 5 T cell receptor beta chains below was sequenced from the same sample in a study of blood T cell repertoires in COVID-19. The data were produced by immunoSEQ multiplex PCR, yet TCRdb's version contains in-frame clones alone and is incomplete. This table has 100,000 to 120,000 clones, 88% appearing once. The material sequenced was peripheral blood. The receptors shown here come from a woman aged 45 to 65 with acute or convalescent COVID-19.

The chain uses TRBV18 and TRBJ2-6; tentatively, D is TRBD1 (5 bases). Trimming pared 6 bases from V and 0 bases from J, leaving 9 bases between. CDR3 length: 15 residues. In germline, CDR1 is KGHSH, CDR2 LQKENI. In DNA form, the CDR3 reads TGTGCCAGCTCCGACAGCCTCTCTGGGGCCAACGTCCTGACTTTC. Its translation: CASSDSLSGANVLTF.

This clone was seen only once. V usage is TRBV19 and J usage is TRBJ1-5; TRBD1 aligns across 10 bases. V was pared by 5 bases and J by 11 bases, with 9 bases of the junction left unmatched. This CDR3 has 14 residues. Germline CDR1 LNHDA, CDR2 SQIVND (reference sequence). The CDR3 here is CASSPGTGDLAQHF. The CDR3 DNA is TGTGCCAGTAGTCCTGGGACAGGGGATTTGGCCCAGCATTTT.

This chain links TRBV6-5 with TRBJ2-7; maybe TRBD2 (5 bases). The CDR3 extends over 14 amino acids. V lost 10 bases and J lost 0, with 16 bases in between. CDR1 is MNHEY, CDR2 SVGAGI, per germline. The CDR3 reads CATWEGGSSYEQYF. The CDR3, as DNA: TGTGCCACCTGGGAAGGAGGCTCCTCCTACGAGCAGTACTTC.

The chain is built from TRBV6-5 and TRBJ2-7; 7 bases align to TRBD1. Germline trimming cut 7 bases from V and 3 bases from J; bases unmatched to any gene: 9. Germline V lookup: CDR1 MNHEY, CDR2 SVGAGI. This CDR3 comprises 14 residues. CDR3 in amino acids: CASKGQPQLYEQYF. The CDR3 region has the DNA TGTGCCAGCAAGGGACAGCCCCAACTCTACGAGCAGTACTTC.

The chain links TRBV5-1 to TRBJ2-3; TRBD2 matches at 8 bases. From germline, CDR1 is SGHRS and CDR2 YFSETQ. This CDR3 is built from 16 residues. Trimming cost V 4 bases and J 5 bases; bases outside gene matches: 12. The CDR3 coding sequence is TGCGCCAGCAGCAGGGCAGGGAGGCTAGCGGGAGATACGCAGTATTTT. This sequence encodes CASSRAGRLAGDTQYF.